This T cell receptor (beta chain) derives from a study of T cell changes during pregnancy in multiple sclerosis. The data were produced by immunoSEQ multiplex PCR, yet TCRdb's version contains in-frame clones alone and is incomplete. Counted here are 35,000 to 45,000 clones, roughly nine tenths occurring once; the ten biggest clones make up 4.7%. V dropped 5 bases and J dropped 1 base, with 18 bases sitting between them. This CDR3 is built from 16 residues. The germline gives CDR1 GTSNPN, CDR2 SVGIG (reference sequence). This chain joins TRBV30 and TRBJ1-3; tentatively, D is TRBD1 (5 bases). The sequences come from peripheral blood, collected in the second trimester of pregnancy. The receptor was isolated from a female donor in good health, enrolled as a control in a pregnancy study. CDR3: CAWALGRGGSGNTIYF. For the CDR3, the DNA is TGTGCCTGGGCTTTGGGGCGCGGGGGGTCTGGAAACACCATATATTTT.